A selection of T cell receptor beta chains follows, all from one sample in a study of beta chain features in type 1 diabetes. TCRdb's table, derived via immunoSEQ multiplex PCR, lists solely in-frame clones and lacks some. The sample has about 700,000 clones; about an eighth are singletons. The source material was naive CD4+ T cells from blood. These receptors were obtained from a man between 18 and 35 years old with type 1 diabetes. The CDR3 runs from the conserved cysteine through the conserved F or W. A D gene is named only where the DNA matches it firmly. Clone sizes are given selectively: once, few, many, or a class where the clone is expanded.

CDR3 length,V gene,D gene,J gene,clone size,CDR3 DNA,CDR3 protein
15,TRBV30,.,TRBJ2-5,few,TGTGCCTGGAGCGGCCTGGGGAGGTTGGGGGAGACCCAGTACTTC,CAWSGLGRLGETQYF
11,TRBV29-1,.,TRBJ1-2,few,TGCAGCGCAAGCCAGGGCTATGGCTACACCTTC,CSASQGYGYTF
13,TRBV29-1,.,TRBJ1-5,few,TGCAGCGCCCAAGACAGACCCAATCAGCCCCAGCATTTT,CSAQDRPNQPQHF
16,TRBV4-1,TRBD2,TRBJ2-5,.,TGCGCCAGCAGCCAACTAAGGACTAGCGGGGCAGAGACCCAGTACTTC,CASSQLRTSGAETQYF
15,TRBV25-1,.,TRBJ1-2,few,TGTGCCAGCAGTGAGGGCGGGGCCGCAGACTATGGCTACACCTTC,CASSEGGAADYGYTF
15,TRBV7-7,TRBD1,TRBJ2-5,few,TGTGCCAGCAGCTCGGGACAGGGAGGCCAAGAGACCCAGTACTTC,CASSSGQGGQETQYF
14,TRBV5-1,TRBD1,TRBJ1-4,few,TGCGCCAGCAGCTCTGGACAGGGCGATGAAAAACTGTTTTTT,CASSSGQGDEKLFF
15,TRBV29-1,TRBD2,TRBJ2-7,few,TGCAGCGTTGGAGATTTTACGGGGGGTTCCTACGAGCAGTACTTC,CSVGDFTGGSYEQYF
14,TRBV19,TRBD1,TRBJ2-2,.,TGTGCCAGTAGGGACAGGGAGGACACCGGGGAGCTGTTTTTT,CASRDREDTGELFF
13,TRBV6-5,TRBD2,TRBJ2-7,few,TGTGCCAGCAAACTAGCGGGGGCTCGCGAGCAGTACTTC,CASKLAGAREQYF
13,TRBV5-4,.,TRBJ1-2,.,TGTGCCAGCAGCGAGAGCATGTTCTATGGCTACACCTTC,CASSESMFYGYTF
16,TRBV6-5,.,TRBJ2-6,few,TGTGCCAGCAGTTACTCGCTAAGCTCTGGGGCCAACGTCCTGACTTTC,CASSYSLSSGANVLTF
15,TRBV10-3,.,TRBJ2-3,few,TGTGCCATCAGTGGGAGTGAGGTGGAAGCAGATACGCAGTATTTT,CAISGSEVEADTQYF
14,TRBV10-3,TRBD2,TRBJ2-1,.,TGTGCCATCAGGGTGACTAGCGGGGGGGATGAGCAGTTCTTC,CAIRVTSGGDEQFF
18,TRBV9,.,TRBJ1-1,.,TGTGCCAGCAGCGCGGCCCGTCCGGGGGAGTGGGTTAACACTGAAGCTTTCTTT,CASSAARPGEWVNTEAFF
18,TRBV5-1,TRBD2,TRBJ2-5,.,TGCGCCAGCAGCTTGGCCCCGAGCGGGGGGCCCGGGGGAGAGACCCAGTACTTC,CASSLAPSGGPGGETQYF
15,TRBV6-6,.,TRBJ1-5,.,TGTGCCAGCAGACTCAGGATATCGGGCAATCAGCCCCAGCATTTT,CASRLRISGNQPQHF
14,TRBV18,.,TRBJ2-7,few,TGTGCCAGCTCACCGGGCCTAGGTACCTACGAGCAGTACTTC,CASSPGLGTYEQYF
16,TRBV5-1,.,TRBJ2-3,few,TGCGCCAGCAGACAGGTTTTCCGACCCCGCACAGATACGCAGTATTTT,CASRQVFRPRTDTQYF
17,TRBV9,.,TRBJ2-1,.,TGTGCCAGCAGCGTAGGATGGCGGGGGCTCGTGCACAATGAGCAGTTCTTC,CASSVGWRGLVHNEQFF
12,TRBV11-3,.,TRBJ2-5,.,TGTGCCAGCAGCCTGGCCCGAGAGACCCAGTACTTC,CASSLARETQYF
16,TRBV18,TRBD1,TRBJ1-2,.,TGTGCCAGCTCACGTTCCGGGACAGATCTTAACTATGGCTACACCTTC,CASSRSGTDLNYGYTF
16,TRBV6-5,.,TRBJ1-1,few,TGTGCCAGCAGTTACTCGGGAGGGGTAATGAACACTGAAGCTTTCTTT,CASSYSGGVMNTEAFF
11,TRBV20-1,TRBD1,TRBJ1-1,few,TGCAGTGCTAGGGGACAGATTGAAGCTTTCTTT,CSARGQIEAFF
12,TRBV4-1,.,TRBJ2-7,.,TGCGCCAGCAGCCAGGGAGCCTACGAGCAGTACTTC,CASSQGAYEQYF
14,TRBV2,TRBD1,TRBJ1-6,.,TGTGCCAGCAGCCCCGGGACAGGAAATTCACCCCTCCACTTT,CASSPGTGNSPLHF
18,TRBV13,.,TRBJ2-5,few,TGTGCCAGCAGCCGCACAACCAAGGTGGACGTTTTACAAGAGACCCAGTACTTC,CASSRTTKVDVLQETQYF
12,TRBV10-3,TRBD1,TRBJ1-5,few,TGTGCCATCAGTGGACAGGGTGAGCCCCAGCATTTT,CAISGQGEPQHF
15,TRBV29-1,.,TRBJ1-5,few,TGCAGCGTGACCGAGGAACTAGCGGGCAATCAGCCCCAGCATTTT,CSVTEELAGNQPQHF
11,TRBV5-4,.,TRBJ2-5,few,TGTGCCAGCAGGTCTGGAGAGACCCAGTACTTC,CASRSGETQYF
17,TRBV7-9,.,TRBJ1-3,.,TGTGCCAGCAGCGATCAACCCGGAGGAGTCTCTGGAAACACCATATATTTT,CASSDQPGGVSGNTIYF
12,TRBV7-8,.,TRBJ2-7,few,TGTGCCAGCGCCAGCCGGGGCTACGAGCAGTACTTC,CASASRGYEQYF
15,TRBV5-1,.,TRBJ2-1,few,TGCGCCAGCAGCTTTGGGCAGGGTGCCTACAATGAGCAGTTCTTC,CASSFGQGAYNEQFF